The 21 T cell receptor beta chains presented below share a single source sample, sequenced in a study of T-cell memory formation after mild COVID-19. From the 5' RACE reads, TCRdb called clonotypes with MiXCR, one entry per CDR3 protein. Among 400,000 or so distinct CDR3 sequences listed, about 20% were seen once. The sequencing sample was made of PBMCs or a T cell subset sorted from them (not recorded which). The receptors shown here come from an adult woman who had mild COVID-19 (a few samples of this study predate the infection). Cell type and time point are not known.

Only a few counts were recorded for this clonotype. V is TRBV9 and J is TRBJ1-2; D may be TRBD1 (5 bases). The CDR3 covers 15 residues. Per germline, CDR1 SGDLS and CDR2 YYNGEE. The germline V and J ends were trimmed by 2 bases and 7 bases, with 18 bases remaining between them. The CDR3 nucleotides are TGTGCCAGCAGCGTGACCCTCCAGGGTTTAGGTGGCTACACCTTC. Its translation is CASSVTLQGLGGYTF. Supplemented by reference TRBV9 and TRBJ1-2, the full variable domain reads DSGVTQTPKHLITATGQRVTLRCSPRSGDLSVYWYQQSLDQGLQFLIQYYNGEERAKGNILERFSAQQFPDLHSELNLSSLELGDSALYFCASSVTLQGLGGYTFGSGTRLTVV.

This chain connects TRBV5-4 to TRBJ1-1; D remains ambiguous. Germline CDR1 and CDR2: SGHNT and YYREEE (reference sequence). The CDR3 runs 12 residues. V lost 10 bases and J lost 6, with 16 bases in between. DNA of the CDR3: TGTGCCGCAACCTCGGCCACGGCTGAAGCTTTCTTT. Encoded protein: CAATSATAEAFF.

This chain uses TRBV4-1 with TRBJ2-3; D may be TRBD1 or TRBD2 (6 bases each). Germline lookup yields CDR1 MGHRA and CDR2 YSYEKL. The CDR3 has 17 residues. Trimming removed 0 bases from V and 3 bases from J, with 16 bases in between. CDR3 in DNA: TGCGCCAGCAGCCAAGATGGAGGGGGGAGTCTGACAGATACGCAGTATTTT. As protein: CASSQDGGGSLTDTQYF.

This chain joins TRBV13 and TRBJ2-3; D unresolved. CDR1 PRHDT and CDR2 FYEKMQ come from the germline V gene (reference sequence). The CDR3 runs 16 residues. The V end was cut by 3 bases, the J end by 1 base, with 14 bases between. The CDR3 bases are TGTGCCAGCAGCTTCACGAGAGGCCTTGGCACAGATACGCAGTATTTT. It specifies CASSFTRGLGTDTQYF. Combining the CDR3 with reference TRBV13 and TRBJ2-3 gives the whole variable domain AAGVIQSPRHLIKEKRETATLKCYPIPRHDTVYWYQQGPGQDPQFLISFYEKMQSDKGSIPDRFSAQQFSDYHSELNMSSLELGDSALYFCASSFTRGLGTDTQYFGPGTRLTVL.

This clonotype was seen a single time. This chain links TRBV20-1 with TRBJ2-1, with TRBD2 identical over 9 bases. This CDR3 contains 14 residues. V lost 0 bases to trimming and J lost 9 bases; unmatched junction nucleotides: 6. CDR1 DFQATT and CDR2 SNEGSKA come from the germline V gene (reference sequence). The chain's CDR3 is CSARDPGLAGEQFF. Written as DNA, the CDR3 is TGCAGTGCTAGAGACCCGGGACTAGCCGGTGAGCAGTTCTTC.

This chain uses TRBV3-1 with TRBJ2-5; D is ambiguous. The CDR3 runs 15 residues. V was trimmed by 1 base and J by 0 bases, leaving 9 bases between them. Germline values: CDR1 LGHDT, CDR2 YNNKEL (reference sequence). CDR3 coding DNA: TGTGCCAGCAGCCAAGTAAGAGGCAACCAAGAGACCCAGTACTTC. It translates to CASSQVRGNQETQYF.

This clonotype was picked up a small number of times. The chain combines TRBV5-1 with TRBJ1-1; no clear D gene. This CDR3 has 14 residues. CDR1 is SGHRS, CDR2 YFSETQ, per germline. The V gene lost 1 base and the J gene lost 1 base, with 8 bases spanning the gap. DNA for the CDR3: TGCGCCAGCAGCTTGCTGAGTGCGAACACTGAAGCTTTCTTT. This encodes CASSLLSANTEAFF.

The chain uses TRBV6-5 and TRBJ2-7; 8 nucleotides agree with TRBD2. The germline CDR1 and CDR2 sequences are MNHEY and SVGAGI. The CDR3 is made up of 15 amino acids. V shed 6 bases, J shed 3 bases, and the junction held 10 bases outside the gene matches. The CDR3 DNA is TGTGCCAGCAGGTACCTAGCGGGTAGTAACTACGAGCAGTACTTC. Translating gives CASRYLAGSNYEQYF.

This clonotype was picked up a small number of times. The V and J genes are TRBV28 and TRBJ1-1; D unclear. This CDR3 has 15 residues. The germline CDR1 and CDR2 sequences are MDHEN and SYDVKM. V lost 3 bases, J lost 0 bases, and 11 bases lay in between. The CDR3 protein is CASSFLDVMNTEAFF. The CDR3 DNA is TGTGCCAGCAGTTTTCTTGATGTTATGAACACTGAAGCTTTCTTT.

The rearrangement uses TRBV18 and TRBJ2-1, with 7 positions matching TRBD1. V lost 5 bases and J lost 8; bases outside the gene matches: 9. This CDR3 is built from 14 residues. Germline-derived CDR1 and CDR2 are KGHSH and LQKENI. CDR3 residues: CASSYRQGSDEQFF. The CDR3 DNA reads TGTGCCAGCTCATATAGACAGGGAAGCGATGAGCAGTTCTTC.

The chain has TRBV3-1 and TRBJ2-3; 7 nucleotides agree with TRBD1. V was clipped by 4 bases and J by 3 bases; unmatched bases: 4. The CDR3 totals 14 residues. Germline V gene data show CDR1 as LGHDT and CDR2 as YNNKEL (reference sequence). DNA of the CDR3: TGTGCCAGCAGCCGCGGCAGGGGGACAGATACGCAGTATTTT. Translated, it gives CASSRGRGTDTQYF.

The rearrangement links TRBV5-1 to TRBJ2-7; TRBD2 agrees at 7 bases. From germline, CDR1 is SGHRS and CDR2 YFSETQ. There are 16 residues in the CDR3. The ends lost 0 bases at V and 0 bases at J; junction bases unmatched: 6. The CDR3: CASSLELAVSSYEQYF. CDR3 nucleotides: TGCGCCAGCAGCTTGGAGCTAGCGGTAAGCTCCTACGAGCAGTACTTC.

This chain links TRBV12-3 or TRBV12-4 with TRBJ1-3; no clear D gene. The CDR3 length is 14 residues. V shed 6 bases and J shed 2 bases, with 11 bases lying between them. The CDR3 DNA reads TGTGCCAGCAGGCGAAATGCGGCTGGAAACACCATATATTTT. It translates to CASRRNAAGNTIYF.

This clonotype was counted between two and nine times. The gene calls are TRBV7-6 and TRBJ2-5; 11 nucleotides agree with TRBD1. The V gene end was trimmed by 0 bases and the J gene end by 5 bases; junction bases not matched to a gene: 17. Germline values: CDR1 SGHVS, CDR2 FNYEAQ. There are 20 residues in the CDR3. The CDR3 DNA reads TGTGCCAGCAGCTTAGCGCCGAGGACAGGGGGCGCGAGTTTCGGGGAGACCCAGTACTTC. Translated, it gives CASSLAPRTGGASFGETQYF. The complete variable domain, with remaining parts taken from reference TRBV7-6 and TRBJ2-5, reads GAGVSQSPRYKVTKRGQDVALRCDPISGHVSLYWYRQALGQGPEFLTYFNYEAQQDKSGLPNDRFSAERPEGSISTLTIQRTEQRDSAMYRCASSLAPRTGGASFGETQYFGPGTRLLVL.

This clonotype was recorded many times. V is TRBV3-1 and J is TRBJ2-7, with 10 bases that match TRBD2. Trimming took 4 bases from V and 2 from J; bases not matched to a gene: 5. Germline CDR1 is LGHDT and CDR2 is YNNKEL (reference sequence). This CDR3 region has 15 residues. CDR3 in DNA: TGTGCCAGCAGCCTACGGACTAGCGGACCCTACGAGCAGTACTTC. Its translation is CASSLRTSGPYEQYF.

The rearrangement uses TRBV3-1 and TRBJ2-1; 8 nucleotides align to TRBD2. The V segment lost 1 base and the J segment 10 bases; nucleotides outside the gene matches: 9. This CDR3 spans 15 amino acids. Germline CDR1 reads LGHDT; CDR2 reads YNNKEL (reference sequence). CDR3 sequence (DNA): TGTGCCAGCAGCCAAGTCCGGGGGGGCCCAGGGGAGCAGTTCTTC. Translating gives CASSQVRGGPGEQFF.

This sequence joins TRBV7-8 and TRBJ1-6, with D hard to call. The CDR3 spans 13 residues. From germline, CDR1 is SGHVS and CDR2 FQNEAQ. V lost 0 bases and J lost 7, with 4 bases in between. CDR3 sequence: CASSLASNSPLHF. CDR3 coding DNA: TGTGCCAGCAGCTTAGCCAGCAATTCACCCCTCCACTTT.

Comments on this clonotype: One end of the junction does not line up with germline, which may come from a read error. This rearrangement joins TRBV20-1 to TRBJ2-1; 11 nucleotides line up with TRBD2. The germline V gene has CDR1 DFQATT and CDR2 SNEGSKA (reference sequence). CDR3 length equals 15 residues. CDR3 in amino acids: CSASHSGGAYNEQFF. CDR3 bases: TGCAGTGCTAGTCATAGCGGGGGGGCCTATAATGAGCAGTTCTTC.

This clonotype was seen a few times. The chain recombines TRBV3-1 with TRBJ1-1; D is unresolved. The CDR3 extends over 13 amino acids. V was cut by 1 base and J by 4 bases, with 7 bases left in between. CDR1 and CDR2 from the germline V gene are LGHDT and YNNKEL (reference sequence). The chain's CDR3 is CASSQGDGTEAFF. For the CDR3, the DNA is TGTGCCAGCAGCCAAGGTGACGGCACTGAAGCTTTCTTT.

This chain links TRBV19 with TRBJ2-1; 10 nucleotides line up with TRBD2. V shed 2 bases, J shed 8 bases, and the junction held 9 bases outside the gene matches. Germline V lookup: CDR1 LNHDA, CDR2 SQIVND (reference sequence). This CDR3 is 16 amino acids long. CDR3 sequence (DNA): TGTGCCAGTAGTATAAGGAGCGGGGGGGCGTCAGATGAGCAGTTCTTC. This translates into CASSIRSGGASDEQFF.

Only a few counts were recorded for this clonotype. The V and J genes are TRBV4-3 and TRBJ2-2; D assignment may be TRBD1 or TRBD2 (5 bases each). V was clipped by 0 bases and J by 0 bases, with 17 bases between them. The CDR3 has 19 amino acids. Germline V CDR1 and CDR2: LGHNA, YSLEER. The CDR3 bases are TGCGCCAGCAGCCAAGATCTTGGGTCCGGGGCCGCGAACACCGGGGAGCTGTTTTTT. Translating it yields CASSQDLGSGAANTGELFF.